A single sample is the source of the 9 T cell receptor beta chains below, sequenced in a study of PD-L1 blockade in urothelial cancer. Time point defined: pretreatment peripheral blood. TCRdb keeps only in-frame clones here, not all; method: immunoSEQ multiplex PCR. The sample holds about 86,000 clones; under 90% are singletons and the top ten take around 14%. The sample consisted of PBMCs, taken around atezolizumab (anti-PD-L1) treatment. These receptors were taken from a man in his 60s with urothelial cancer.

The rearrangement links TRBV30 to TRBJ2-1, with 7 positions matching TRBD1. The CDR3 has 11 amino acids. Looked up from germline, CDR1 is GTSNPN and CDR2 is SVGIG (reference sequence). Trimming at V came to 2 bases and at J to 13 bases, leaving 5 bases not matched to a gene. CDR3 region: CAWSSRGRQFF. The CDR3 DNA sequence: TGTGCCTGGAGTTCGAGGGGGCGACAGTTCTTC.

This sequence joins TRBV6-5 and TRBJ1-2; no clear D gene. Germline V gene lookup returns CDR1 MNHEY and CDR2 SVGAGI. CDR3 length: 14 residues. Deletions cut 6 bases from V and 5 bases from J, with 16 bases between. The CDR3 is CASSPTGPHYGYTF. The CDR3 DNA reads as TGTGCCAGCAGCCCGACGGGTCCTCATTATGGCTACACCTTC.

This clone was seen only a few times. This chain connects TRBV5-3 to TRBJ1-4; no reliable D call. TRBV5-3 falls under the ORF class, with uncertain function. Between the trimmed V and J ends, which lost 5 bases and 5 bases, there was a span of 13 bases. The CDR3 runs to 14 residues. CDR3 coding DNA: TGTGCCAGAAGACCGGAGCCGGGGAATGAAAAACTGTTTTTT. This encodes CARRPEPGNEKLFF.

The V call is TRBV19, the J call TRBJ2-5, with TRBD2 matching over 7 bases. Germline V gene sequence: CDR1 LNHDA, CDR2 SQIVND (reference sequence). This CDR3 contains 16 residues. The V segment lost 5 bases and the J segment 2 bases; nucleotides outside the gene matches: 11. The CDR3 DNA sequence: TGTGCCAGTAGTCAATTAGCGGGTCCCCAACAAGAGACCCAGTACTTC. Translation gives CASSQLAGPQQETQYF.

The rearrangement uses TRBV6-1 and TRBJ1-1; D ambiguous. This CDR3 is built from 14 residues. Germline CDR1 is MNHNS and CDR2 is SASEGT. Trimming took off 0 bases at V and 5 bases at J, with 10 bases between the two ends. The CDR3, as DNA: TGTGCCAGCAGTGAAGCAGGGAGAAGGACTGAAGCTTTCTTT. Its protein is CASSEAGRRTEAFF.

For this clone: Other DNA variants within this sample encode the same CDR3. The chain couples TRBV7-3 to TRBJ2-3, with TRBD2 matching over 7 bases. Per the germline V gene, CDR1 is SGHTA and CDR2 is FQGTGA. Unmatched junction bases numbered 8, after V lost 2 bases and J lost 0 bases. The CDR3 covers 17 residues. This CDR3 is CASSLGAAGTSTDTQYF. DNA for the CDR3: TGTGCCAGCAGCTTAGGAGCAGCGGGGACTAGCACAGATACGCAGTATTTT.

The chain carries TRBV19 and TRBJ2-7, with D perhaps TRBD1 (6 bases). Germline-derived CDR1 and CDR2 are LNHDA and SQIVND (reference sequence). V was pared by 6 bases and J by 2 bases, with 17 bases between. The CDR3 extends over 15 amino acids. In nucleotides, the CDR3 is TGTGCCAGTAGCGATCCGGGACACAGCCCCTACGAGCAGTACTTC. Translated, it gives CASSDPGHSPYEQYF.

CDR3 residues: CAGGNGNYEQYF. CDR3 DNA sequence: TGTGCCGGCGGCAATGGCAACTACGAGCAGTACTTC. The chain has TRBV10-3 and TRBJ2-7; D is undetermined. Germline CDR1 is ENHRY and CDR2 is SYGVKD. The CDR3 contains 12 residues. Trimming shortened V by 11 bases and J by 3 bases, and 14 bases separated the two germline ends.

The CDR3 DNA reads TGTGCCAGCCGGGACAGGGAAATCTACGAGCAGTACTTC. This gives the protein CASRDREIYEQYF. The chain recombines TRBV6-1 with TRBJ2-7, with TRBD1 matching over 9 bases. The CDR3 length is 13 residues. The V and J ends lost 8 bases and 3 bases, in that order; junction bases with no gene match: 5. Germline CDR1 is MNHNS and CDR2 is SASEGT.